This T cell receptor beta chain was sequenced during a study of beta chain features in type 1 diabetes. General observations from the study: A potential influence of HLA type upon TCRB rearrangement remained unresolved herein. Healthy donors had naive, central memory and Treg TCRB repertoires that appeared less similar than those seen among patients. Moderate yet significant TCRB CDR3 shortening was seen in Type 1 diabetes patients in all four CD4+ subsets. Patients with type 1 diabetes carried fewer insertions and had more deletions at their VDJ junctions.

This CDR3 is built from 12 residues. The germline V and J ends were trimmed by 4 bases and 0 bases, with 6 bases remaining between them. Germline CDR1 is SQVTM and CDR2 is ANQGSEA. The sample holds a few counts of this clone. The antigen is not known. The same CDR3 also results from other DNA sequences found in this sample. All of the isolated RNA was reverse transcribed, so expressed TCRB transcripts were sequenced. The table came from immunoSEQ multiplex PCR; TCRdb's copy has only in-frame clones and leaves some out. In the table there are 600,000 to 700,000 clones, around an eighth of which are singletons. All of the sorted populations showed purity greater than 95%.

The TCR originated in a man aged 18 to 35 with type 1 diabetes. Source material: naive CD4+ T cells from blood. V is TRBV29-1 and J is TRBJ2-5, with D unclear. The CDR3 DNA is TGCAGCGTTGGTGGGTACCAAGAGACCCAGTACTTC. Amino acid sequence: CSVGGYQETQYF.